This T cell receptor beta chain was sequenced for a study of early T cells in non-severe SARS-CoV-2 infection. Study in general: Unpaired chains resulted from sequencing bulk RNA of unsorted whole blood.

CDR3 length: 15 amino acids. Germline assignment: CDR1 DFQATT and CDR2 SNEGSKA (reference sequence). cDNA molecules, individually, were tagged with unique molecular identifiers. A single record per CDR3 protein comes from TCRdb applying MiXCR to the 5' RACE reads. The sample yields approximately 35,000 distinct CDR3 sequences, roughly 7.1% seen once. Concerning this clonotype: One junction end does not reproduce the germline sequence, and a read error may be involved.

This receptor was obtained from an adult who was a healthcare worker with PCR-confirmed SARS-CoV-2 infection or an uninfected control (not recorded which). The sample here was whole blood, taken at baseline. The chain carries TRBV20-1 and TRBJ2-7, with D maybe TRBD2 (6 bases). CDR3 nucleotide sequence: TGCAGTGCTAGTCCCCCGACTAGTCCGGATTACGAGCAGTGCTTC. Translation gives CSASPPTSPDYEQCF.